This T cell receptor (beta chain) was obtained from a study of shared clonotypes between healthy human individuals. Nashville, Tennessee was home to all donors, who were Caucasian adults. The CDR3 runs 15 residues. V lost 6 bases and J lost 5; bases outside the gene matches: 9. Per the germline V gene, CDR1 is PRHDT and CDR2 is FYEKMQ (reference sequence). Only in-frame clones appear in the TCRdb table, and some are missing; sequencing was by immunoSEQ multiplex PCR. The table shows about 2.4 million clones, with approximately 92% occurring only once. The material sequenced was naive CD4+ T cells sorted from blood. Indicated subset: CD45RA+ positively selected. This clonotype was obtained from a man aged 18-30 years in good health. The V gene is TRBV13, the J gene TRBJ1-4, with TRBD1 matching 7 bases. CDR3 nucleotides: TGTGCCAGCAGACAGGGGAGGGGGCGCAATGAAAAACTGTTTTTT. Translated, it gives CASRQGRGRNEKLFF. Based on the CDR3 plus reference TRBV13 and TRBJ1-4, the full variable domain is AAGVIQSPRHLIKEKRETATLKCYPIPRHDTVYWYQQGPGQDPQFLISFYEKMQSDKGSIPDRFSAQQFSDYHSELNMSSLELGDSALYFCASRQGRGRNEKLFFGSGTQLSVL.